Here is one T cell receptor beta chain with its context. Antigen unknown. The V gene's germline CDR1 is MGHDK and CDR2 SYGVNS. The CDR3 length is 13 residues. Trimming cost V 7 bases and J 5 bases; bases outside gene matches: 5. TCRdb's table, derived via immunoSEQ multiplex PCR, lists solely in-frame clones and lacks some. The sample shows more than 85,000 clones, about 89% of them seen only once. The data are from a study of T cell responses to AZD1222 COVID-19 vaccine. Overall study context: Pooling of second doses given at about 4 or about 12 weeks was done.

Study-level findings and limits: Repertoires were sampled only after the peak T cell response. Mostly white British, mostly female donors; authors suggested clonal diversity may be underestimated. Seropositive status at baseline applied to only five or six AZD1222 recipients.

The chain has TRBV25-1 and TRBJ2-1; 7 nucleotides match TRBD2. This clonotype was obtained from an adult in good health. The specimen was peripheral blood, collected on day 0 of AZD1222 vaccination. The CDR3 region has the DNA TGTGCCAGCAACGGGGGGTCAGACAATGAGCAGTTCTTC. This codes for CASNGGSDNEQFF.